This TCR beta chain was documented in a study of T-cell memory formation after mild COVID-19. Study overall: Largely, the TCR clusters proved donor specific.

Per germline, CDR1 SGHRS and CDR2 YFSETQ. The CDR3 has 14 residues. The V end lost 0 bases, the J end lost 4 bases, and 9 bases lay between the germline ends. TCRdb itself ran the 5' RACE reads through MiXCR, one entry per CDR3 protein. The top ten hold around 27% of the sample, which has about 140,000 distinct CDR3 sequences, 11% to 15% seen once. A note on this clonotype: What it recognizes is unknown.

Overall study results and limits: Pre-infection memory held some responding clones, suggesting pre-existing cross-reactive T cells responded. The study found contracting CD4+ clones mainly in CM and EM and contracting CD8+ clones in EMRA.

The chain links TRBV5-1 to TRBJ2-3, with unresolved D. Sequenced sample: PBMCs or a T cell subset sorted from them (not recorded which). This clonotype was sampled from an adult woman who had mild COVID-19 (a few samples of this study predate the infection). Cell type and time point are not known. CDR3 bases: TGCGCCAGCAGCTTGGTGGGTCCCTCAGATACGCAGTATTTT. Its protein product is CASSLVGPSDTQYF.